Reported below is one T cell receptor beta chain. The sample belongs to a study of blood T cell repertoires in COVID-19. Study summary: There were acute and convalescent COVID-19 samples, and they came from the United States, Italy and Spain.

Authors' data handling: Amplification of reference gene primers provided the estimated nucleated cell counts. Generated by immunoSEQ multiplex PCR, the TCRdb table keeps only in-frame clones and is missing some. V and J calls and clone size follow that table, whereas D and trimming were derived from the DNA. The repertoire has 200,000 to 250,000 clones, around 87% of them found once; the top ten carry around 2.9%. Germline CDR1 reads SEHNR; CDR2 reads FQNEAQ (reference sequence). The CDR3 length is 15 residues. Trimming at V came to 5 bases and at J to 10 bases, leaving 11 bases not matched to a gene.

Sequencing was carried out using peripheral blood. J is TRBJ1-6 and V is TRBV7-9; 7 nucleotides align to TRBD1. The receptor's source is a woman aged 25 to 45 who had recovered from COVID-19. CDR3 amino acids: CASSLTGTANSPLHF. CDR3 nucleotides: TGTGCCAGCAGCCTAACTGGGACAGCAAACTCACCCCTCCACTTT.